In this sample, the clone carrying this T cell receptor beta chain turned up a few times. Its antigen is not identified. The sample belongs to a study of shared clonotypes between healthy human individuals. Study context: Aged 18 to 49, the donors were a couple of women and a few men.

The CDR3 is made up of 17 amino acids. Germline V lookup: CDR1 LGHNA, CDR2 YNFKEQ. Losses at the gene ends were 2 bases for V and 7 bases for J; bases not matched to a gene: 10. None of the donors, who were healthy HIV-negative adults, had recently had acute infections or vaccinations. On sorted subsets, replicate PCRs used about 180 ng DNA, or 25,000 to 35,000 T cell genomes. Measured with immunoSEQ multiplex PCR; TCRdb has only the in-frame clones, and not every one. The sample has about 2.5 million clones; around 90% are singletons. Overall study results and limits: Among four donors, about 4.6% of naive CD4 clonotypes were found in common.

The sequencing input was naive CD4+ T cells from PBMCs. Subset meaning: CD45RA+ positively selected. The chain links TRBV4-2 to TRBJ2-2; 10 bases map to TRBD2. The sequence was collected from a man younger than 35 in good health. Some clones in this sample may be carry-over from other donors' samples. In nucleotides, the CDR3 is TGTGCCAGCAGCCAAATTGGGCTAGCGGGAGTGGACGGGGAGCTGTTTTTT. Translated, it gives CASSQIGLAGVDGELFF.